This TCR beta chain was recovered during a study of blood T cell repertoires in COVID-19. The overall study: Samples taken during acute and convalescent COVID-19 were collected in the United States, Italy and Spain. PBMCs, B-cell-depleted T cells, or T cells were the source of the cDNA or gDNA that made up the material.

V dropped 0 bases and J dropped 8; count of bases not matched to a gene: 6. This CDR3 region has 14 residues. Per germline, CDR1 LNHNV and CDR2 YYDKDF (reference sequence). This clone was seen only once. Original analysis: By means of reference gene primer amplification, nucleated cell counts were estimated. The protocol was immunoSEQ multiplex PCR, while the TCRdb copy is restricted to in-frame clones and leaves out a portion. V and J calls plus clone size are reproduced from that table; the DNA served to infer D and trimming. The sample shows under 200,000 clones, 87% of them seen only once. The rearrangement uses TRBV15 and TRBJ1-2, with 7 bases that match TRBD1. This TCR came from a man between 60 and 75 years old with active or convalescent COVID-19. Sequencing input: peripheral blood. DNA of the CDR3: TGTGCCACCAGCAGAGACCGACAGGGTGGCGGCTACACCTTC. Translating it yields CATSRDRQGGGYTF.